Shown below are 13 T cell receptor beta chains from a single sample sequenced in a study of cytomegalovirus exposure and HLA in healthy donors. The data were produced by immunoSEQ multiplex PCR, yet TCRdb's version contains in-frame clones alone and is incomplete. The sample holds roughly 150,000 clones, approximately 89% seen once. The sample consisted of PBMCs. The receptors originated from a woman younger than 35 in good health and CMV-seropositive.

The chain recombines TRBV5-4 with TRBJ2-1, with D possibly being TRBD1 (5 bases). Trimming took off 0 bases at V and 9 bases at J, with 13 bases between the two ends. This CDR3 region has 14 residues. CDR1 and CDR2 from the germline V gene are SGHNT and YYREEE (reference sequence). CDR3 in DNA: TGTGCCAGCAGCTTGGCCTCGATTAGGGGTGAGCAGTTCTTC. Translation gives CASSLASIRGEQFF.

The chain combines TRBV19 with TRBJ1-5; perhaps TRBD1 as D (5 bases). Per germline, CDR1 LNHDA and CDR2 SQIVND (reference sequence). The CDR3 is 15 amino acids. The V end was cut by 4 bases, the J end by 2 bases, with 12 bases between. This CDR3 is CASSSEGLGNQPQHF. CDR3 DNA: TGTGCCAGTAGTAGCGAGGGACTGGGCAATCAGCCCCAGCATTTT.

This clone was observed once. The chain uses TRBV11-3 and TRBJ2-2, with no clear D. CDR3 length: 12 amino acids. Germline CDR1 and CDR2: SGHNT and YENEEA. Trimming took 5 bases from V and 3 from J, leaving 4 bases between them. CDR3 amino acids: CASSPDTGELFF. CDR3 DNA: TGTGCCAGCAGCCCTGACACCGGGGAGCTGTTTTTT. The complete variable domain, with remaining parts taken from reference TRBV11-3 and TRBJ2-2, reads EAGVVQSPRYKIIEKKQPVAFWCNPISGHNTLYWYLQNLGQGPELLIRYENEEAVDDSQLPKDRFSAERLKGVDSTLKIQPAELGDSAVYLCASSPDTGELFFGEGSRLTVL.

This rearrangement joins TRBV2 to TRBJ1-1; D unresolved. Germline CDR1 reads SNHLY; CDR2 reads FYNNEI. V lost 8 bases, J lost 1 base, and 5 bases lay in between. CDR3 length equals 11 residues. The CDR3 is CASRENTEAFF. The CDR3 DNA follows: TGTGCCAGCCGGGAGAACACTGAAGCTTTCTTT. Full variable domain (outside the CDR3, taken from reference TRBV2 and TRBJ1-1): EPEVTQTPSHQVTQMGQEVILRCVPISNHLYFYWYRQILGQKVEFLVSFYNNEISEKSEIFDDQFSVERPDGSNFTLKIRSTKLEDSAMYFCASRENTEAFFGQGTRLTVV.

In DNA, the CDR3 is TGCGCCAGCAGCGCTTTCGACAGCCAAGAGACCCAGTACTTC. It translates to CASSAFDSQETQYF. The rearrangement links TRBV10-1 to TRBJ2-5, with TRBD1 as a possible D gene (5 bases). The germline V gene has CDR1 WNHNN and CDR2 SYGVQD (reference sequence). The CDR3 has 14 amino acids. V was pared by 6 bases and J by 1 base, with 12 bases between.

Turning to this clone: The same CDR3 can be traced to other DNA sequences in this sample. The genes are TRBV7-9 and TRBJ1-4; the match to TRBD1 covers 8 bases. Germline V gene sequence: CDR1 SEHNR, CDR2 FQNEAQ (reference sequence). The J segment lost 8 bases and the V segment lost 9 bases, leaving 5 bases of the junction unmatched. The CDR3 totals 12 residues. The CDR3 is CASNRGNEKLFF. DNA of the CDR3: TGTGCCAGTAACAGGGGGAACGAAAAACTGTTTTTT.

The rearrangement links TRBV11-2 to TRBJ2-1; 9 nucleotides line up with TRBD2. CDR1 is SGHAT and CDR2 is FQNNGV in the germline V gene. V gave up 4 bases and J gave up 6 bases; unmatched junction bases: 7. The CDR3 runs 15 residues. The CDR3 sequence: CASSYSGSRINEQFF. In DNA, the CDR3 is TGTGCCAGCAGCTATAGCGGGAGCAGGATCAATGAGCAGTTCTTC.

This sequence joins TRBV7-3 and TRBJ1-1; 7 bases match TRBD1. The CDR3 contains 13 residues. V shed 6 bases, J shed 6 bases, and the junction held 7 bases outside the gene matches. CDR1 SGHTA and CDR2 FQGTGA come from the germline V gene. The CDR3 reads CASRRDSEAEAFF. CDR3 DNA sequence: TGTGCCAGCAGACGGGACAGTGAAGCTGAAGCTTTCTTT. The entire variable domain, with the rest obtained from reference TRBV7-3 and TRBJ1-1, is as follows: GAGVSQTPSNKVTEKGKYVELRCDPISGHTALYWYRQSLGQGPEFLIYFQGTGAADDSGLPNDRFFAVRPEGSVSTLKIQRTERGDSAVYLCASRRDSEAEAFFGQGTRLTVV.

This sequence joins TRBV7-2 and TRBJ2-3; 8 bases agree with TRBD1. V shed 7 bases and J 6 bases; nucleotides not matched to a gene: 6. This CDR3 has 13 residues. In germline, CDR1 is SGHTA, CDR2 FQGNSA. The CDR3 spells CASKPGGPDTQYF. DNA of the CDR3: TGTGCCAGCAAACCAGGGGGCCCCGATACGCAGTATTTT.

This clone has ten or more counts. This sequence joins TRBV4-3 and TRBJ2-3; 12 bases agree with TRBD2. The CDR3 is 16 amino acids. The germline V gene has CDR1 LGHNA and CDR2 YSLEER. V was pared by 2 bases and J by 4 bases, with 4 bases of the junction left unmatched. The CDR3 DNA reads as TGCGCCAGCAGCCAACAACTAGCGGGAGGATCAGATACGCAGTATTTT. It is translated as CASSQQLAGGSDTQYF.

The J gene is TRBJ2-2, the V gene TRBV28; D possibly corresponds to TRBD1 (6 bases). V lost 6 bases to trimming and J lost 4 bases, with 9 bases between them. Germline CDR1 and CDR2: MDHEN and SYDVKM. The CDR3 is 13 amino acids. The CDR3 region is CASRWTATGELFF. The CDR3 region has the DNA TGTGCCAGCAGGTGGACAGCCACCGGGGAGCTGTTTTTT. The full variable domain, completed using reference TRBV28 and TRBJ2-2, is DVKVTQSSRYLVKRTGEKVFLECVQDMDHENMFWYRQDPGLGLRLIYFSYDVKMKEKGDIPEGYSVSREKKERFSLILESASTNQTSMYLCASRWTATGELFFGEGSRLTVL.

The chain carries TRBV7-6 and TRBJ1-5; D call uncertain. With 7 bases removed from V and 4 bases from J, the gap between germline ends came to 11 bases. Germline values: CDR1 SGHVS, CDR2 FNYEAQ. This CDR3 spans 13 amino acids. For the CDR3, the DNA is TGTGCCAGCACCCCGGGTGGGAATCAGCCCCAGCATTTT. Its protein is CASTPGGNQPQHF.

This rearrangement joins TRBV4-1 to TRBJ2-1, with TRBD1 identical over 9 bases. CDR1 and CDR2 (germline): MGHRA, YSYEKL. This CDR3 region has 16 residues. V shed 4 bases and J 8 bases; nucleotides not matched to a gene: 12. CDR3 bases: TGCGCCAGCAGCCCTCCCGGGACAGGGATCGGGTATGAGCAGTTCTTC. It yields the protein CASSPPGTGIGYEQFF.